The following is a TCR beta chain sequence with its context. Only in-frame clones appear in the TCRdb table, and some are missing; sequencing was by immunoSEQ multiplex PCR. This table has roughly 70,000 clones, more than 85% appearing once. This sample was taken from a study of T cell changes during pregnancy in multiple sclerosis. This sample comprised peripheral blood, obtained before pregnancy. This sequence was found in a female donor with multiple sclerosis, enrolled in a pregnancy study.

The CDR3 coding sequence is TGTGCCAGCAGCCCCCGGGGAGGGTACAATCAGCCCCAGCATTTT. Translated: CASSPRGGYNQPQHF. The chain uses TRBV6-5 and TRBJ1-5; D gene ambiguous. The CDR3 sequence is 15 residues long. Germline loops: CDR1 MNHEY, CDR2 SVGAGI. V gave up 6 bases and J gave up 3 bases, with 15 bases separating them.